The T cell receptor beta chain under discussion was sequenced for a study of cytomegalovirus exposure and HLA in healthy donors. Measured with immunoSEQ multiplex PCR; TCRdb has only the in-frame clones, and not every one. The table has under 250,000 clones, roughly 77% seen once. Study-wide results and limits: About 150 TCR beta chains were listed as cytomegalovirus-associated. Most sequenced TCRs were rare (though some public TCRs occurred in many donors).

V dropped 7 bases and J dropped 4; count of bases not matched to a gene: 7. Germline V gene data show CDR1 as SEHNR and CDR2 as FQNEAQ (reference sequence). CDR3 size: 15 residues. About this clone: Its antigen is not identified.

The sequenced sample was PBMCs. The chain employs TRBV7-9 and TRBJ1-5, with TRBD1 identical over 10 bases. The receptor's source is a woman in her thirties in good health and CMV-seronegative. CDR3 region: CASTPGTGANQPQHF. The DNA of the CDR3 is TGTGCCAGCACCCCCGGGACAGGGGCAAATCAGCCCCAGCATTTT.